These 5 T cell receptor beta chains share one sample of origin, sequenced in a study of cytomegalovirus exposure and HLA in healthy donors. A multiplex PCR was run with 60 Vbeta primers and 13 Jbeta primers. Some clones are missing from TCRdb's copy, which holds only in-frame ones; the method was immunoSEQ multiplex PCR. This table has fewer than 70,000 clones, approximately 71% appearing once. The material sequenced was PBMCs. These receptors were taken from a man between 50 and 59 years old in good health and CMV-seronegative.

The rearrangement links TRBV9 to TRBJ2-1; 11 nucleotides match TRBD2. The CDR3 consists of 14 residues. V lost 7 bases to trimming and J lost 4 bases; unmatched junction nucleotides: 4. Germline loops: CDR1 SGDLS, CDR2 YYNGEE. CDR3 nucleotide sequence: TGTGCCAGCGATAGCGGGGGGGCTTACAATGAGCAGTTCTTC. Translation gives CASDSGGAYNEQFF.

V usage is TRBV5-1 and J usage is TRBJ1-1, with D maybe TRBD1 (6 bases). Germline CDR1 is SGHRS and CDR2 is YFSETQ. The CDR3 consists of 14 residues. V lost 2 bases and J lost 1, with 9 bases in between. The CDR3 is CASSFKGQNTEAFF. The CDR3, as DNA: TGCGCCAGCAGCTTTAAGGGACAGAACACTGAAGCTTTCTTT.

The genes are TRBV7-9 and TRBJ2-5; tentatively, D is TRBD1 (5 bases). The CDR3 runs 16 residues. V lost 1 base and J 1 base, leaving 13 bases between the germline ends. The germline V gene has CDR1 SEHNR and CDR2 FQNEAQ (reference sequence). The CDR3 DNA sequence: TGTGCCAGCAGCTTAGACGCCAGGGTGCGCCAAGAGACCCAGTACTTC. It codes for CASSLDARVRQETQYF.

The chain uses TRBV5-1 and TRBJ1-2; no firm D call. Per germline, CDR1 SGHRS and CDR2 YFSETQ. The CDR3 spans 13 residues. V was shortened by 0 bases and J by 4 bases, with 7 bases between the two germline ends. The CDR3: CASSLVDSYGYTF. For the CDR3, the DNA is TGCGCCAGCAGCTTGGTAGATTCCTATGGCTACACCTTC.

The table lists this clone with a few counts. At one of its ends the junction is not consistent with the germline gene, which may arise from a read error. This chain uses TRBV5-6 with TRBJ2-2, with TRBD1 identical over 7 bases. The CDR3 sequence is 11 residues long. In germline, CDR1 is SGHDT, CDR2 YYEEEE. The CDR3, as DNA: TGTGCCAGCAGCCGTACAGGGGACCTGTTTTTT. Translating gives CASSRTGDLFF.